This entry is about one TCR beta chain. The data were obtained in a study of blood T cell repertoires in COVID-19. Data came from immunoSEQ multiplex PCR; TCRdb stores just in-frame clones and leaves some out. Of about 410,000 clones listed, around 90% are singletons. This CDR3 region has 16 residues. V lost 7 bases and J 7 bases, leaving 28 bases between the germline ends. CDR1 SQVTM and CDR2 ANQGSEA come from the germline V gene. Sequencing was performed on PBMCs or T cells enriched from blood (not recorded which). The chain carries TRBV29-1 and TRBJ1-2, with D possibly being TRBD1 (5 bases). This TCR was recovered from a man between 18 and 29 years old who had recovered from COVID-19. CDR3 coding DNA: TGCAGCGCACAAGTGTTCCAGGGTAAGGGCCTGAGTGGCTACACCTTC. It yields the protein CSAQVFQGKGLSGYTF.